This TCR beta chain was found in a study of cytotoxic CD8 clonotypes in ibrutinib-treated CLL. The study, taken as a whole, reports: Ibrutinib response saw clonality rise, and progression saw it return toward baseline.

Produced via immunoSEQ multiplex PCR; TCRdb's table is partial and in-frame only. The sample holds 150,000 or so clones, around three quarters seen once. To note about this clone: The antigen is unknown.

The CDR3 runs 13 residues. Germline CDR1 is GTSNPN and CDR2 is SVGIG (reference sequence). Deletions cut 3 bases from V and 1 base from J, with 10 bases between. The clonotype comes from a human donor with chronic lymphocytic leukemia. The chain links TRBV30 to TRBJ2-7; D tentatively fits TRBD1 or TRBD2 (5 bases each). The starting material was PBMCs, obtained after 12 months of ibrutinib treatment. The CDR3 is CAWRGDGSYEQYF. CDR3 DNA sequence: TGTGCCTGGAGGGGGGACGGTTCCTACGAGCAGTACTTC.